The 9 T cell receptor beta chains below were found in one sample sequenced in a study of beta chain features in type 1 diabetes. Study-wide results and limits: People with Type 1 diabetes carried modestly yet significantly shorter TCRB CDR3s in all four CD4+ subsets.

Their specific antigens are unknown. The sequenced template was cDNA made from the entire isolated RNA. The repertoire was sequenced with immunoSEQ multiplex PCR; TCRdb's copy has only in-frame clones and lacks some. This table holds roughly 280,000 clones, roughly 24% found once. The sequenced sample was naive CD4+ T cells from blood. The receptors stem from a woman in her twenties or thirties with type 1 diabetes.

V and J are TRBV18 and TRBJ2-5; D gene unclear. The CDR3 is 14 residues long. Germline loops: CDR1 KGHSH, CDR2 LQKENI. V was pared by 2 bases and J by 2 bases, with 9 bases between. CDR3 DNA: TGTGCCAGCTCACCAGAGCGAGTACAAGAGACCCAGTACTTC. Its protein is CASSPERVQETQYF. Using reference TRBV18 and TRBJ2-5 for the parts outside the CDR3, the full variable domain is NAGVMQNPRHLVRRRGQEARLRCSPMKGHSHVYWYRQLPEEGLKFMVYLQKENIIDESGMPKERFSAEFPKEGPSILRIQQVVRGDSAAYFCASSPERVQETQYFGPGTRLLVL.

This clone was seen only a few times. The CDR3: CASSNQGSDTQYF. For the CDR3, the DNA is TGTGCCAGCAGTAATCAGGGATCGGATACGCAGTATTTT. The rearrangement joins TRBV2 to TRBJ2-3; D might be TRBD1 (5 bases). The CDR3 loop spans 13 amino acids. The ends were cut back, 5 bases at V and 6 bases at J, with 12 bases in the middle. CDR1 is SNHLY, CDR2 FYNNEI, per germline.

A few counts support this clone. This chain uses TRBV5-1 with TRBJ2-3, with 13 bases identical to TRBD2. Unmatched junction bases numbered 8, after V lost 2 bases and J lost 5 bases. This CDR3 region has 17 residues. In germline, CDR1 is SGHRS, CDR2 YFSETQ. Written as DNA, the CDR3 is TGCGCCAGCAGCTTACTGACTAGCGGGAGGTCTGGAGATACGCAGTATTTT. Protein sequence: CASSLLTSGRSGDTQYF.

This clone has more than one count but fewer than ten. The chain has TRBV6-1 and TRBJ1-2; 8 bases map to TRBD1. CDR3 length: 15 amino acids. CDR1 is MNHNS and CDR2 is SASEGT in the germline V gene. J was trimmed by 4 bases and V by 3 bases; bases with no gene match: 7. The CDR3: CASSEQGAGGYGYTF. Here the CDR3 DNA reads TGTGCCAGCAGTGAGCAGGGGGCCGGCGGCTATGGCTACACCTTC.

This clone occurred a few times. This sequence joins TRBV4-1 and TRBJ1-2; 7 bases are shared with TRBD1. Germline V gene lookup returns CDR1 MGHRA and CDR2 YSYEKL. This CDR3 has 18 amino acids. V trimming: 0 bases; J trimming: 5 bases; junction bases outside the gene matches: 15. The CDR3 protein is CASSQDSPGGGNWYGYTF. The CDR3 DNA sequence: TGCGCCAGCAGCCAAGATTCCCCAGGGGGTGGGAATTGGTATGGCTACACCTTC.

The J gene is TRBJ2-3, the V gene TRBV5-1; TRBD2 matches 10 bases. V shed 1 base, J shed 4 bases, and the junction held 9 bases outside the gene matches. This CDR3 region has 17 residues. Germline CDR1 SGHRS, CDR2 YFSETQ. The CDR3 reads CASSLPSASGSADTQYF. The CDR3 bases are TGCGCCAGCAGCTTGCCAAGCGCTAGCGGGAGTGCAGATACGCAGTATTTT. Full variable domain (outside the CDR3, taken from reference TRBV5-1 and TRBJ2-3): KAGVTQTPRYLIKTRGQQVTLSCSPISGHRSVSWYQQTPGQGLQFLFEYFSETQRNKGNFPGRFSGRQFSNSRSEMNVSTLELGDSALYLCASSLPSASGSADTQYFGPGTRLTVL.

This chain links TRBV15 with TRBJ1-2; 10 bases are a match to TRBD1. Unmatched junction bases numbered 11, after V lost 6 bases and J lost 7 bases. Per the germline V gene, CDR1 is LNHNV and CDR2 is YYDKDF (reference sequence). This CDR3 has 15 amino acids. CDR3 amino acids: CATRQPGQGLAGYTF. In nucleotides, the CDR3 is TGTGCCACCAGACAACCGGGACAGGGGCTTGCTGGCTACACCTTC.

This clone came up a few times. The genes are TRBV29-1 and TRBJ2-5; 8 nucleotides agree with TRBD2. The V segment lost 3 bases and the J segment 2 bases; nucleotides outside the gene matches: 11. This CDR3 region has 16 residues. Germline V gives CDR1 SQVTM, CDR2 ANQGSEA. CDR3 sequence: CSVDAGGRASQETQYF. The CDR3 DNA follows: TGCAGCGTTGACGCGGGAGGCCGCGCTTCTCAAGAGACCCAGTACTTC.

This clone has a handful of counts. The rearrangement joins TRBV19 to TRBJ2-3; TRBD2 matches 7 bases. The V segment lost 3 bases and the J segment 2 bases; nucleotides outside the gene matches: 5. Germline V CDR1 and CDR2: LNHDA, SQIVND (reference sequence). CDR3 length: 15 amino acids. CDR3 sequence reads: CASSIGLADTDTQYF. In DNA form, the CDR3 reads TGTGCCAGTAGTATTGGGCTAGCGGACACAGATACGCAGTATTTT.